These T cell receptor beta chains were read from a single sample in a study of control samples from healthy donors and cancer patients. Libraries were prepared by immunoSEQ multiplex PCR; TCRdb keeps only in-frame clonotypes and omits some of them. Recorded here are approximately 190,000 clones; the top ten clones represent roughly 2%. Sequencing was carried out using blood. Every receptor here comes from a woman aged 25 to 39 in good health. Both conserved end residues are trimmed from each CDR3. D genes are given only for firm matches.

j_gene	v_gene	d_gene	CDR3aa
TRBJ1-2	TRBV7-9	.	ASSPPEQGNYGYT
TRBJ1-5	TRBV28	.	ASSLGGSNQPQH
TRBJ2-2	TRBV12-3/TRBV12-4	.	ASSSGLAGELF
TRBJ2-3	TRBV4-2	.	ASRVRGLIL
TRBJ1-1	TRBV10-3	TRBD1	AISESGQGATEAF
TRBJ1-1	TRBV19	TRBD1	ASSKSWQGDPMNTEAF
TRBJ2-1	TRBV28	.	ASSLSREQF
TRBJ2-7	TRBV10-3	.	AISESKTGLDYEQY
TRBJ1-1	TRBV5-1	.	ASSLVRGTEAF
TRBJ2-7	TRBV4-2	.	ASSQAGSPYEQY
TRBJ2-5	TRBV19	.	ASSSHQETQY
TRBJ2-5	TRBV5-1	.	ASSSVGGRETQY
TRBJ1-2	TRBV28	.	ASLTDNYGYT
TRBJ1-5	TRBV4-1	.	ASSQEESLKTLNRPQH
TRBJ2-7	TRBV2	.	ASSEWWEQY
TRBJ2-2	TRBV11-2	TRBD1	ASSLRAGQGAGELF
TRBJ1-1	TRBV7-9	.	ASSPDGSLMNTEAF
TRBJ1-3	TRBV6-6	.	ASSYLDGGNTIY